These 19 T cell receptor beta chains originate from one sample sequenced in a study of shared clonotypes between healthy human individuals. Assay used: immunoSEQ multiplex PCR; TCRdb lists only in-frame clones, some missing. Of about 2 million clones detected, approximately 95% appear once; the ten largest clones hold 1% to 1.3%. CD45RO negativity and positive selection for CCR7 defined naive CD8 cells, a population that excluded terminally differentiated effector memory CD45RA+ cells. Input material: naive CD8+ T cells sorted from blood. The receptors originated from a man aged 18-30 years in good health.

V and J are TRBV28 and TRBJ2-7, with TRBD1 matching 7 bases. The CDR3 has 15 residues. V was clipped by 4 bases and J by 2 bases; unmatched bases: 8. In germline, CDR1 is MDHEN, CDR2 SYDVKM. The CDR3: CASSSPLGQPYEQYF. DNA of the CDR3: TGTGCCAGCAGTTCCCCACTGGGACAGCCCTACGAGCAGTACTTC.

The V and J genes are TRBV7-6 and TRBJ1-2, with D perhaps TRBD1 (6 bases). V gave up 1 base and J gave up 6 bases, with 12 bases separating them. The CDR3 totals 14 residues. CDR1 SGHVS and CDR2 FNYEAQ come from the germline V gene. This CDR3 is CASSLGTGYDGYTF. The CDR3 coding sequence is TGTGCCAGCAGCTTAGGCACAGGGTACGATGGCTACACCTTC.

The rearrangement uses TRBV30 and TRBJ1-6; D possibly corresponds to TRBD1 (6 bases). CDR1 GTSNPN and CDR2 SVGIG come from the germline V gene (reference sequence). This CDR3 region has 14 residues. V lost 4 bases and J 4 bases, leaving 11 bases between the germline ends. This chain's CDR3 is CAWMRTAYNSPLHF. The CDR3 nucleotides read TGTGCCTGGATGAGGACAGCGTATAATTCACCCCTCCACTTT.

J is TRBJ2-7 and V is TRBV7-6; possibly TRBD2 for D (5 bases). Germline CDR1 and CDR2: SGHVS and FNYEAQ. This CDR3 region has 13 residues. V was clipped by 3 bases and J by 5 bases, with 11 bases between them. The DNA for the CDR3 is TGTGCCAGCAGCTTCCGGGATCGCAACGAGCAGTACTTC. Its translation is CASSFRDRNEQYF.

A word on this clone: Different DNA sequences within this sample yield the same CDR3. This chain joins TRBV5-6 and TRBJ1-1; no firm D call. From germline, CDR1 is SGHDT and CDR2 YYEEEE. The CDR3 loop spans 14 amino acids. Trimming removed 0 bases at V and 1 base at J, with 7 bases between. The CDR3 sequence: CASSLEAGNTEAFF. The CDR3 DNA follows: TGTGCCAGCAGCTTGGAAGCGGGGAACACTGAAGCTTTCTTT.

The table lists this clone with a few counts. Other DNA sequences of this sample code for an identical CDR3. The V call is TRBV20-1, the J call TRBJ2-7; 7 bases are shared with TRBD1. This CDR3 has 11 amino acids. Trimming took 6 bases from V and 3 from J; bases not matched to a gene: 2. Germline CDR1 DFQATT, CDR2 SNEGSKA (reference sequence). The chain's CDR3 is CSARQGYEQYF. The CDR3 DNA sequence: TGCAGTGCCAGACAGGGCTACGAGCAGTACTTC.

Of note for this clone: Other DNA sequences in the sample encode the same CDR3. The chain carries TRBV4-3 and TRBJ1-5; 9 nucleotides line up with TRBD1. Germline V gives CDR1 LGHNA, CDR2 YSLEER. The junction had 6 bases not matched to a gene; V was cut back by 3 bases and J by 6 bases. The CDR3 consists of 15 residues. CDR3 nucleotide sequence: TGCGCCAGCAGCCAGGACAGGGGAGAGGGTCAGCCCCAGCATTTT. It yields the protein CASSQDRGEGQPQHF.

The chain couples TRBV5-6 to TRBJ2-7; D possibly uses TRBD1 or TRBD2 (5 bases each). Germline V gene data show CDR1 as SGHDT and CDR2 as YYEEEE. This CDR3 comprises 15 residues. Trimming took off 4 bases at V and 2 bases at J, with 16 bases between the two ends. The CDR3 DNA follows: TGTGCCAGCAGCAGATGGGGGATCGAGGCCTACGAGCAGTACTTC. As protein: CASSRWGIEAYEQYF.

CDR3 loop: CAISEPSSGRGYEQYF. CDR3 coding DNA: TGTGCCATCAGTGAACCCTCTAGCGGGAGGGGGTACGAGCAGTACTTC. V gene TRBV10-3 combines with J gene TRBJ2-7; 12 bases fit TRBD2. Per the germline V gene, CDR1 is ENHRY and CDR2 is SYGVKD. This CDR3 contains 16 residues. V lost 3 bases and J lost 4; bases outside the gene matches: 7.

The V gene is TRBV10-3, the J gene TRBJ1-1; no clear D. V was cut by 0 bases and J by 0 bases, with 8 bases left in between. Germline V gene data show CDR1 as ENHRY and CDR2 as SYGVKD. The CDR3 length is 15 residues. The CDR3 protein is CAISESGVMNTEAFF. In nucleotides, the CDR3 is TGTGCCATCAGTGAGTCGGGCGTAATGAACACTGAAGCTTTCTTT.

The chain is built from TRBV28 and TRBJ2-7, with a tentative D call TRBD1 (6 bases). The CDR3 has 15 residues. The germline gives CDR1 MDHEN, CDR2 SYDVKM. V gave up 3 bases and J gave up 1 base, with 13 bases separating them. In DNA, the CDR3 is TGTGCCAGCAGTTTCAGGGGCGAGCTTTCCTACGAGCAGTACTTC. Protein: CASSFRGELSYEQYF.

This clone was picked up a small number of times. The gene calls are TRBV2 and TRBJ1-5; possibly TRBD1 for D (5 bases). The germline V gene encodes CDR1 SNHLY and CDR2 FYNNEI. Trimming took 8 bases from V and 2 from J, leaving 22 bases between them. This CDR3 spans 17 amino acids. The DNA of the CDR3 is TGTGCCAGCGCGGGGCTGAAGGACTATATCGGCAATCAGCCCCAGCATTTT. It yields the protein CASAGLKDYIGNQPQHF.

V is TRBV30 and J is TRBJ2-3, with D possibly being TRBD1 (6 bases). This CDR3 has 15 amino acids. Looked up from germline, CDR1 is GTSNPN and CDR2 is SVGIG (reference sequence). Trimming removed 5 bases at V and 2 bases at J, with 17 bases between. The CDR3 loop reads CAWEGQTFFTDTQYF. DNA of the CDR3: TGTGCCTGGGAAGGACAGACCTTTTTCACAGATACGCAGTATTTT.

CDR3 residues: CASSFGSGDYEQYF. CDR3 DNA sequence: TGTGCCAGCAGTTTCGGTTCTGGAGACTACGAGCAGTACTTC. The V and J genes are TRBV28 and TRBJ2-7; D unresolved. The CDR3 runs to 14 residues. Germline CDR1 and CDR2: MDHEN and SYDVKM. V was cut by 3 bases and J by 3 bases, with 12 bases left in between.

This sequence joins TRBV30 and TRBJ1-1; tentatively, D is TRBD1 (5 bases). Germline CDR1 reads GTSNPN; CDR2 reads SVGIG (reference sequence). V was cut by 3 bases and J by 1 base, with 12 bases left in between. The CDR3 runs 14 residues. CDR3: CAWSRRQPNTEAFF. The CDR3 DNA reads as TGTGCCTGGAGCAGGCGACAGCCGAACACTGAAGCTTTCTTT.

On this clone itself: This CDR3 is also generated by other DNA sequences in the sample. The CDR3, as DNA: TGTGCCAGCAGCTTAAGTCGTTACAATGAGCAGTTCTTC. This translates into CASSLSRYNEQFF. The V call is TRBV13, the J call TRBJ2-1; no clear D gene. The CDR3 covers 13 residues. CDR1 and CDR2 from the germline V gene are PRHDT and FYEKMQ (reference sequence). Trimming stripped 2 bases from V and 4 bases from J, with 6 bases between.

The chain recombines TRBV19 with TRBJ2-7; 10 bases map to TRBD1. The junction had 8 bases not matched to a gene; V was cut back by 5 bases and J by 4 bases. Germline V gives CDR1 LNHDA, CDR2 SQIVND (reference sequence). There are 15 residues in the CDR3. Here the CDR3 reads CASSPLTGGLYEQYF. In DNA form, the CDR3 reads TGTGCCAGTAGTCCCTTGACAGGGGGCCTGTACGAGCAGTACTTC.

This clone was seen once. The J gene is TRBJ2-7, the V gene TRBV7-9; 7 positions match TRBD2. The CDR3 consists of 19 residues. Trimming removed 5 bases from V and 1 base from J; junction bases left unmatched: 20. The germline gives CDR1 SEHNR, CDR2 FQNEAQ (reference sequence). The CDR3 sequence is CASSTTLTGESGISYEQYF. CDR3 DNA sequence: TGTGCCAGCAGCACTACCCTCACTGGGGAGAGCGGGATATCCTACGAGCAGTACTTC.

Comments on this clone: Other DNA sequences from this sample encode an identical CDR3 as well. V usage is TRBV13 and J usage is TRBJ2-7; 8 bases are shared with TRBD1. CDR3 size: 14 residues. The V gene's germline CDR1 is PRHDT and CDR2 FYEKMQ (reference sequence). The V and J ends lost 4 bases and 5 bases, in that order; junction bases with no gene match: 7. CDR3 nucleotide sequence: TGTGCCAGCAGCTACCGGACAGGGATTCACGAGCAGTACTTC. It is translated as CASSYRTGIHEQYF.